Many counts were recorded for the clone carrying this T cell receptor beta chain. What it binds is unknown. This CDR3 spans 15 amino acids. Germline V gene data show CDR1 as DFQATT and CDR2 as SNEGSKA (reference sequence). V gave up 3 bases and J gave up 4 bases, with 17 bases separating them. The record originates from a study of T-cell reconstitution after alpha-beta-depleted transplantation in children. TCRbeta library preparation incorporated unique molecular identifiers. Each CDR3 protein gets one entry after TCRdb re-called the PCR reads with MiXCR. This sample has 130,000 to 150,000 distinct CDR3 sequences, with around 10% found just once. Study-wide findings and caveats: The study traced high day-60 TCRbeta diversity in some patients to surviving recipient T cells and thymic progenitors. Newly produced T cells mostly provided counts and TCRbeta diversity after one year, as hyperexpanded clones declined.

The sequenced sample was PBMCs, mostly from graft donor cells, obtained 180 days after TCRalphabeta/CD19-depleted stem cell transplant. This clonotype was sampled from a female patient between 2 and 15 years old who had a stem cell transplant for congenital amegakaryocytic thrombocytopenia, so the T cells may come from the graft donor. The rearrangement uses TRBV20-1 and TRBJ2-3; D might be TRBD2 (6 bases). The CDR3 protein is CSASRLTSEADTQYF. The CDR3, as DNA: TGCAGTGCTAGCCGTCTGACTAGTGAGGCAGATACGCAGTATTTT.